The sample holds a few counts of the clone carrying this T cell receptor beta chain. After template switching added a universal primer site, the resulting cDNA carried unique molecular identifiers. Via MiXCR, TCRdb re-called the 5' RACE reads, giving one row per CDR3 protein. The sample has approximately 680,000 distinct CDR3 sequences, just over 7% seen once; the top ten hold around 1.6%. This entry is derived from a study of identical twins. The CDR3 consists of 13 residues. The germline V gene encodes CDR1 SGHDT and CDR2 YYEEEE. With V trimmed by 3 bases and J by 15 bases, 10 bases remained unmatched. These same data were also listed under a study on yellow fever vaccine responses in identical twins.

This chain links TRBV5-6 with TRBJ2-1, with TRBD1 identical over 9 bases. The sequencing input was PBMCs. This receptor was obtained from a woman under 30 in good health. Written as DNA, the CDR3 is TGTGCCAGCAGCTGGTGGGGGACAGGGTATGGGTTCTTC. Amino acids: CASSWWGTGYGFF.